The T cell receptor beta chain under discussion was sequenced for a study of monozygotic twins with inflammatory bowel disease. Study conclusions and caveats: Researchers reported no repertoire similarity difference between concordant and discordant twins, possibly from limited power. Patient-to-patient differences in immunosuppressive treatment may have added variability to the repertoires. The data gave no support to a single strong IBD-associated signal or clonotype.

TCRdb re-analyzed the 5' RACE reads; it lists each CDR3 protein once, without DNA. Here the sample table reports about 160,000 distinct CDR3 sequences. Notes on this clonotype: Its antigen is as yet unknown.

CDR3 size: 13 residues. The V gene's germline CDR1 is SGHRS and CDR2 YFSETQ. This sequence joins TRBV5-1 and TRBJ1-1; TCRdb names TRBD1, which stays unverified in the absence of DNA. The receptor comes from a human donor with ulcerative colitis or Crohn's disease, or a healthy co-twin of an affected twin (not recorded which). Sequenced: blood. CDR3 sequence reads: CASSRKGGTEAFF.